The 7 T cell receptor beta chains given below trace back to one sample, sequenced in a study of vaccination effects on CD4 cells after COVID-19. Cells that had been cultured for roughly 9 days were the source of isolated CD4+ T cells. A PCR test confirmed that the person had SARS-CoV-2 infection between March and December 2020. Participants were vaccinated with two doses of either the BNT162b2 or mRNA-1273 vaccine. The antigens these receptors bind are not known. Sequencing was performed with immunoSEQ multiplex PCR; in TCRdb, only in-frame clones are kept and a portion is missing. The table records roughly 51,000 clones, over 60% of them present only once. The input for sequencing was CD4+ T cells from PBMCs cultured without peptide, taken after COVID-19 vaccination. These receptors came from a human donor who had a prior SARS-CoV-2 infection.

The chain links TRBV12-3 or TRBV12-4 to TRBJ2-1; D unresolved. Trimming shortened V by 7 bases and J by 7 bases, and 11 bases separated the two germline ends. This CDR3 comprises 12 residues. This chain's CDR3 is CASKDRSNEQFF. CDR3 coding DNA: TGTGCCAGCAAGGACCGGTCAAATGAGCAGTTCTTC.

This sequence joins TRBV10-3 and TRBJ1-2, with D perhaps TRBD1 (5 bases). V was cut by 7 bases and J by 6 bases, with 21 bases left in between. CDR1 and CDR2 (germline): ENHRY, SYGVKD. The CDR3 contains 15 residues. Written as DNA, the CDR3 is TGTGCCATCACTGGCGATCCGGCAGGGTGGGATGGCTACACCTTC. This sequence encodes CAITGDPAGWDGYTF.

This clone turned up a few times. The chain carries TRBV3-1 (or the pseudogene TRBV3-2) and TRBJ1-1; D not certain. The CDR3 extends over 12 amino acids. V was pared by 1 base and J by 10 bases, with 10 bases between. The germline V gene has CDR1 LGHDT and CDR2 YNNKEL (reference sequence). The CDR3 DNA sequence: TGTGCCAGCAGCCAAGCCCCCGGGGTAGCTTTCTTT. Encoded protein: CASSQAPGVAFF.

This chain connects TRBV27 to TRBJ1-5; D remains ambiguous. With 3 bases removed from V and 0 bases from J, the gap between germline ends came to 6 bases. Germline-derived CDR1 and CDR2 are MNHEY and SMNVEV (reference sequence). The CDR3 has 14 residues. CDR3 loop: CASSFRGSNQPQHF. The CDR3 DNA is TGTGCCAGCAGTTTCCGAGGTAGCAATCAGCCCCAGCATTTT.

The V call is TRBV13, the J call TRBJ1-2; unclear D gene. V lost 0 bases and J 4 bases, leaving 12 bases between the germline ends. The CDR3 is 15 residues long. CDR1 PRHDT and CDR2 FYEKMQ come from the germline V gene (reference sequence). This chain's CDR3 is CASSLGAQAFYGYTF. In DNA, the CDR3 is TGTGCCAGCAGCTTAGGGGCCCAGGCGTTCTATGGCTACACCTTC.

J is TRBJ2-3 and V is TRBV19; 8 bases are a match to TRBD2. The V segment lost 3 bases and the J segment 2 bases; nucleotides outside the gene matches: 7. Germline V gene lookup returns CDR1 LNHDA and CDR2 SQIVND (reference sequence). This CDR3 has 16 amino acids. CDR3 residues: CASSIRGLAYTDTQYF. DNA of the CDR3: TGTGCCAGTAGTATTAGAGGACTAGCTTACACAGATACGCAGTATTTT.

A note on this clone: This same CDR3 is encoded by further DNA sequences in the sample. The V call is TRBV7-3, the J call TRBJ2-1, with D possibly TRBD1 on 5 matching bases. CDR1 SGHTA and CDR2 FQGTGA come from the germline V gene. The CDR3 is made up of 14 amino acids. V shed 2 bases and J shed 1 base, with 6 bases lying between them. CDR3 protein: CASSLQGSYNEQFF. The CDR3 nucleotides read TGTGCCAGCAGCTTACAGGGTTCCTACAATGAGCAGTTCTTC.